This T cell receptor (beta chain) came from a study of T cells in Graves' hyperthyroidism and ophthalmopathy. Findings of the study overall: Expanded thyroid clonotypes (above 0.001) were mostly also found in blood.

Hyperthyroidism was newly diagnosed in patients aged 18 to 65 (duration under 2 months). TCR beta CDR3 regions were amplified from RNA transcripts. The HTBI primer set was used in a first-round RT-PCR of the TCR CDR3. Each CDR3 protein is one row after TCRdb ran MiXCR on the multiplex PCR reads. The data show about 560,000 distinct CDR3 sequences, roughly 50% seen once. For this clonotype: The antigen remains undetermined. Mismatch with germline at one junction end may stem from a read error.

The CDR3 length is 13 residues. Germline CDR1 reads LNHNV; CDR2 reads YYDKDF (reference sequence). V usage is TRBV15 and J usage is TRBJ1-1, with D perhaps matching TRBD1 (5 bases). The TCR comes from a woman aged 18-29 years with Graves' hyperthyroidism. The material sequenced was peripheral blood or thyroid tissue (not recorded which). The CDR3: CATRREGESEAFF. As DNA, the CDR3 is TGTGCCACCAGAAGAGAAGGGGAGAGTGAAGCTTTCTTT.